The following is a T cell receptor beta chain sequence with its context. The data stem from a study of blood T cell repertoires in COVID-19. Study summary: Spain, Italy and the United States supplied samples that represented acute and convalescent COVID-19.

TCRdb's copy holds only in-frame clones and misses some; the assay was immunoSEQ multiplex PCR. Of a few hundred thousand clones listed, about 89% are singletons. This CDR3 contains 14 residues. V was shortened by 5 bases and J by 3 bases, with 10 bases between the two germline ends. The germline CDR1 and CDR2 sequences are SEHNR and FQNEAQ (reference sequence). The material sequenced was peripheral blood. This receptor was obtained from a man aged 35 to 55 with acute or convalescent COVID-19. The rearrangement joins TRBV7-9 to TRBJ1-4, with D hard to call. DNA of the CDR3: TGTGCCAGCAGCCGTTCGGGATCTAATGAAAAACTGTTTTTT. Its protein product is CASSRSGSNEKLFF.